These 4 T cell receptor beta chains share one sample of origin, sequenced in a study of T-cell memory formation after mild COVID-19. TCRdb reprocessed the 5' RACE reads via MiXCR and lists one record per CDR3 protein. The data show roughly 150,000 distinct CDR3 sequences, with 10% to 15% seen just once and roughly 3.3% held by the top ten. The sample taken for sequencing was PBMCs or a T cell subset sorted from them (not recorded which). The receptor set was obtained from a man aged 18-30 years who had mild COVID-19 (a few samples of this study predate the infection). Cell type and time point are not known.

V and J are TRBV5-1 and TRBJ2-3, with 7 bases matching TRBD2. This CDR3 comprises 14 residues. V shed 1 base and J 4 bases; nucleotides not matched to a gene: 3. Germline CDR1 and CDR2: SGHRS and YFSETQ. The CDR3, as DNA: TGCGCCAGCAGCTTGCAGGGAGGGGCAGATACGCAGTATTTT. Residues: CASSLQGGADTQYF.

This clonotype showed up just a few times. This rearrangement joins TRBV2 to TRBJ1-1; tentative D call: TRBD1 (6 bases). Germline V gene data show CDR1 as SNHLY and CDR2 as FYNNEI. Trimming pared 4 bases from V and 6 bases from J, leaving 12 bases between. CDR3 length: 13 amino acids. The CDR3 is CASSGGPRAEAFF. The CDR3 nucleotides read TGTGCCAGCAGTGGGGGGCCCCGGGCTGAAGCTTTCTTT.

This clonotype was counted a few times. CDR3 amino acids: CASSFGTGALPDTQYF. CDR3 nucleotides: TGTGCCAGCAGCTTCGGTACGGGGGCCCTCCCTGATACGCAGTATTTT. V gene TRBV7-9 combines with J gene TRBJ2-3, with D perhaps being TRBD1 or TRBD2 (6 bases each). Trimming removed 3 bases at V and 6 bases at J, with 19 bases between. Germline V lookup: CDR1 SEHNR, CDR2 FQNEAQ (reference sequence). The CDR3 extends over 16 amino acids.

There are many counts of this clonotype. The rearrangement links TRBV5-1 to TRBJ2-7; 8 bases match TRBD1. V trimming: 5 bases; J trimming: 3 bases; junction bases outside the gene matches: 7. The CDR3 consists of 14 residues. From germline, CDR1 is SGHRS and CDR2 YFSETQ. The CDR3 region is CASSSGTGDYEQYF. CDR3 coding DNA: TGCGCCAGCAGTTCCGGGACAGGCGACTACGAGCAGTACTTC. Full variable domain (remainder filled in from reference TRBV5-1 and TRBJ2-7): KAGVTQTPRYLIKTRGQQVTLSCSPISGHRSVSWYQQTPGQGLQFLFEYFSETQRNKGNFPGRFSGRQFSNSRSEMNVSTLELGDSALYLCASSSGTGDYEQYFGPGTRLTVT.